One sample yielded the 29 T cell receptor beta chains listed below, sequenced in a study of blood T cell repertoires in COVID-19. Repertoires were generated with immunoSEQ multiplex PCR, while TCRdb's copy carries only in-frame clones and drops some. Of approximately 450,000 clones in the sample, around 89% were seen once. The sequenced sample was PBMCs or T cells enriched from blood (not recorded which). These receptors were obtained from a man aged 25 to 45 who had recovered from COVID-19.

J is TRBJ1-1 and V is TRBV10-1; 8 bases align to TRBD1. Looked up from germline, CDR1 is WNHNN and CDR2 is SYGVQD (reference sequence). The CDR3 has 15 residues. Losses at the gene ends were 6 bases for V and 4 bases for J; bases not matched to a gene: 10. This CDR3 is CASSPGGASSTEAFF. The CDR3 nucleotides read TGCGCCAGCAGCCCAGGGGGCGCTTCGTCCACTGAAGCTTTCTTT.

This sequence joins TRBV5-6 and TRBJ2-1; TRBD2 aligns across 7 bases. The germline gives CDR1 SGHDT, CDR2 YYEEEE. Losses at the gene ends were 0 bases for V and 6 bases for J; bases not matched to a gene: 9. The CDR3 sequence is 16 residues long. The CDR3 loop reads CASSLAGGRARNEQFF. The CDR3 DNA follows: TGTGCCAGCAGCTTGGCCGGAGGGAGGGCCCGCAATGAGCAGTTCTTC.

The J gene is TRBJ2-1, the V gene TRBV21-1; TRBD1, the table's D call, lacks a check against the DNA. TRBV21-1 is reported as a pseudogene. The CDR3 contains 14 residues. CDR3 bases: TGTGCCAGCAGCATACGGGACAGGGGCAATGAGCAGTTCTTC. Residues: CASSIRDRGNEQFF.

This chain joins TRBV2 and TRBJ2-4; a possible D gene is TRBD2 (5 bases). Germline assignment: CDR1 SNHLY and CDR2 FYNNEI. The V end was cut by 5 bases, the J end by 9 bases, with 8 bases between. The CDR3 covers 11 residues. This CDR3 is CASSLAGIQYF. Written as DNA, the CDR3 is TGTGCCAGCAGTCTCGCGGGCATTCAGTACTTC.

The chain carries TRBV6-5 and TRBJ2-2, with D tentatively TRBD2 (5 bases). In germline, CDR1 is MNHEY, CDR2 SVGAGI. The CDR3 runs to 14 residues. The V end was cut by 4 bases, the J end by 0 bases, with 6 bases between. In DNA form, the CDR3 reads TGTGCCAGCAGTTTTAGCGCGAACACCGGGGAGCTGTTTTTT. It encodes CASSFSANTGELFF.

This chain connects TRBV6-1 to TRBJ1-6, with TRBD1 as a possible D gene (5 bases). Trimming stripped 1 base from V and 9 bases from J, with 22 bases between. Germline V CDR1 and CDR2: MNHNS, SASEGT. The CDR3 is 18 amino acids. CDR3 loop: CASSEGRQVGIQGSPLHF. CDR3 nucleotides: TGTGCCAGCAGTGAAGGCCGCCAGGTTGGGATTCAGGGTTCACCCCTCCACTTT.

This chain uses TRBV7-9 with TRBJ1-1; D gene ambiguous. Looked up from germline, CDR1 is SEHNR and CDR2 is FQNEAQ (reference sequence). This CDR3 region has 11 residues. Deletions cut 2 bases from V and 10 bases from J, with 8 bases between. CDR3 sequence (DNA): TGTGCCAGCAGCTTATCCGCGATAGCTTTCTTT. The encoded protein is CASSLSAIAFF.

The V call is TRBV9, the J call TRBJ1-1; 8 nucleotides align to TRBD1. Germline CDR1 reads SGDLS; CDR2 reads YYNGEE. Trimming removed 4 bases from V and 4 bases from J; junction bases left unmatched: 3. This CDR3 region has 13 residues. CDR3 protein: CASSITGGTEAFF. CDR3 nucleotide sequence: TGTGCCAGCAGCATTACAGGGGGCACTGAAGCTTTCTTT.

The chain uses TRBV28 and TRBJ1-1; D may be TRBD1 (5 bases). V shed 3 bases and J shed 10 bases, with 12 bases lying between them. The CDR3 has 12 amino acids. The germline gives CDR1 MDHEN, CDR2 SYDVKM. The CDR3 sequence: CASSFSDRPAFF. CDR3 in DNA: TGTGCCAGCAGTTTCTCAGACAGACCAGCTTTCTTT.

In DNA, the CDR3 is TGTGCCAGCAGTTTTCTAGGGGACACTGAAGCTTTCTTT. It translates to CASSFLGDTEAFF. This chain connects TRBV12-3 or TRBV12-4 to TRBJ1-1; D might be TRBD1 (5 bases). V was pared by 3 bases and J by 3 bases, with 8 bases between. The CDR3 is 13 amino acids.

This chain joins TRBV6-1 and TRBJ1-5, with 7 nucleotides matching TRBD1. CDR1 is MNHNS and CDR2 is SASEGT in the germline V gene. Trimming removed 3 bases from V and 6 bases from J; junction bases left unmatched: 5. CDR3 size: 14 residues. For the CDR3, the DNA is TGTGCCAGCAGTGACAGGACAGGCCCTCAGCCCCAGCATTTT. This gives the protein CASSDRTGPQPQHF.

This chain uses TRBV5-5 with TRBJ2-1; a possible D gene is TRBD2 (6 bases). Per the germline V gene, CDR1 is SGHKS and CDR2 is YYEKEE (reference sequence). V lost 1 base to trimming and J lost 6 bases, with 14 bases between them. The CDR3 extends over 15 amino acids. The CDR3 protein is CASSLSRETINEQFF. In DNA form, the CDR3 reads TGTGCCAGCAGCTTGTCGCGGGAAACCATCAATGAGCAGTTCTTC.

This clone was picked up one time. The rearrangement joins TRBV11-2 to TRBJ2-2; TRBD1 agrees at 10 bases. Germline CDR1 and CDR2: SGHAT and FQNNGV. Trimming removed 5 bases from V and 9 bases from J; junction bases left unmatched: 6. The CDR3 runs 14 residues. The CDR3 reads CASSTGTGDRELFF. CDR3 in DNA: TGTGCCAGCAGCACCGGGACAGGGGACCGGGAGCTGTTTTTT.

This chain uses TRBV5-4 with TRBJ1-2, with 9 bases lining up with TRBD1. CDR1 and CDR2 (germline): SGHNT, YYREEE (reference sequence). V lost 2 bases and J lost 7; bases outside the gene matches: 12. This CDR3 has 16 amino acids. DNA for the CDR3: TGTGCCAGCAGCTTTGACCGGGACAGGGAAGGAGCTGGCTACACCTTC. Protein product: CASSFDRDREGAGYTF. Based on the CDR3 plus reference TRBV5-4 and TRBJ1-2, the full variable domain is ETGVTQSPTHLIKTRGQQVTLRCSSQSGHNTVSWYQQALGQGPQFIFQYYREEENGRGNFPPRFSGLQFPNYSSELNVNALELDDSALYLCASSFDRDREGAGYTFGSGTRLTVV.

This clone was picked up one time. The chain links TRBV2 to TRBJ1-6; 12 bases are shared with TRBD1. Per germline, CDR1 SNHLY and CDR2 FYNNEI. The CDR3 runs 14 residues. V lost 8 bases to trimming and J lost 7 bases; unmatched junction nucleotides: 3. The chain's CDR3 is CASRGTGGNSPLHF. CDR3 nucleotides: TGTGCCAGCCGAGGGACAGGGGGCAATTCACCCCTCCACTTT. Complete variable domain (other parts from reference TRBV2 and TRBJ1-6): EPEVTQTPSHQVTQMGQEVILRCVPISNHLYFYWYRQILGQKVEFLVSFYNNEISEKSEIFDDQFSVERPDGSNFTLKIRSTKLEDSAMYFCASRGTGGNSPLHFGNGTRLTVT.

V is TRBV19 and J is TRBJ1-2; 8 positions match TRBD1. The CDR3 is made up of 14 amino acids. V dropped 6 bases and J dropped 6; count of bases not matched to a gene: 9. CDR1 and CDR2 (germline): LNHDA, SQIVND (reference sequence). Here the CDR3 reads CASRGYKQGDGYTF. The CDR3 region has the DNA TGTGCCAGTAGAGGTTATAAACAGGGGGATGGCTACACCTTC.

V usage is TRBV5-1 and J usage is TRBJ2-5; 8 positions agree with TRBD1. The V segment lost 0 bases and the J segment 4 bases; nucleotides outside the gene matches: 8. This CDR3 has 16 residues. CDR1 is SGHRS and CDR2 is YFSETQ in the germline V gene. DNA of the CDR3: TGCGCCAGCAGCTTGGCCCAATCAGGGGGCATAGAGACCCAGTACTTC. Protein sequence: CASSLAQSGGIETQYF. The full variable domain, its missing parts supplied by reference TRBV5-1 and TRBJ2-5, is KAGVTQTPRYLIKTRGQQVTLSCSPISGHRSVSWYQQTPGQGLQFLFEYFSETQRNKGNFPGRFSGRQFSNSRSEMNVSTLELGDSALYLCASSLAQSGGIETQYFGPGTRLLVL.

The rearrangement links TRBV29-1 to TRBJ2-7; possibly TRBD2 for D (6 bases). The V end was cut by 0 bases, the J end by 0 bases, with 21 bases between. Per the germline V gene, CDR1 is SQVTM and CDR2 is ANQGSEA. The CDR3 is 18 amino acids. DNA of the CDR3: TGCAGCGTTGAAGACGGCGGGACGGCGGGTAGGAGCTCCTACGAGCAGTACTTC. As protein: CSVEDGGTAGRSSYEQYF.

This clone was observed once. The V gene is TRBV18, the J gene TRBJ2-7, with TRBD1 matching 9 bases. The CDR3 runs to 14 residues. The ends lost 3 bases at V and 4 bases at J; junction bases unmatched: 4. Germline values: CDR1 KGHSH, CDR2 LQKENI. CDR3 nucleotide sequence: TGTGCCAGCTCACCGACGACAGGGGGGTACGAGCAGTACTTC. Its protein product is CASSPTTGGYEQYF.

The chain combines TRBV7-9 with TRBJ1-2; 7 bases agree with TRBD1. J gave up 5 bases and V 0 bases, and 3 bases lay outside the gene matches. Germline V gene sequence: CDR1 SEHNR, CDR2 FQNEAQ (reference sequence). CDR3 size: 14 residues. The CDR3 protein is CASSLAGQVYGYTF. The CDR3, as DNA: TGTGCCAGCAGCTTAGCAGGACAGGTTTATGGCTACACCTTC.

V usage is TRBV5-1 and J usage is TRBJ1-6, with D possibly TRBD1 on 5 matching bases. This CDR3 has 17 amino acids. V lost 2 bases, J lost 4 bases, and 16 bases lay in between. CDR1 and CDR2 from the germline V gene are SGHRS and YFSETQ. The CDR3 DNA reads as TGCGCCAGCAGCTTTGACAGTAGAATCGCTTATAATTCACCCCTCCACTTT. Its protein is CASSFDSRIAYNSPLHF.

This CDR3 is CASSQVPGREGEAFF. Written as DNA, the CDR3 is TGCGCCAGCAGCCAAGTCCCAGGCAGGGAGGGTGAAGCTTTCTTT. This rearrangement joins TRBV4-1 to TRBJ1-1; weak D call: TRBD1 (5 bases). The length of the CDR3 is 15 residues. V lost 1 base, J lost 7 bases, and 16 bases lay in between. Germline loops: CDR1 MGHRA, CDR2 YSYEKL.

In its sample, this clone was seen once. The V and J genes are TRBV3-1 (or the pseudogene TRBV3-2) and TRBJ1-1; possible D gene TRBD1, 5 bases. V gave up 4 bases and J gave up 1 base, with 19 bases separating them. The CDR3 spans 17 residues. Germline V lookup: CDR1 LGHDT, CDR2 YNNKEL (reference sequence). The CDR3 DNA is TGTGCCAGCAGCCCCCGCCTGGGAAGGGGTGGGAACACTGAAGCTTTCTTT. This translates into CASSPRLGRGGNTEAFF.

This clone was seen a single time. The CDR3 DNA is TGTGCCAGCAGCAGTCAGGGAAGTACCGGGGAGCTGTTTTTT. Amino acids: CASSSQGSTGELFF. V gene TRBV5-4 combines with J gene TRBJ2-2; the D gene is possibly TRBD1 (5 bases). In germline, CDR1 is SGHNT, CDR2 YYREEE (reference sequence). V lost 4 bases and J lost 5, with 12 bases in between. The CDR3 sequence is 14 residues long.

This clone is a singleton in its sample. The chain combines TRBV12-3 or TRBV12-4 with TRBJ2-7; 7 nucleotides line up with TRBD1. V gave up 6 bases and J gave up 4 bases; unmatched junction bases: 6. CDR3 size: 13 residues. This chain's CDR3 is CASSWDSLYEQYF. CDR3 sequence (DNA): TGTGCCAGCAGCTGGGACAGCTTGTACGAGCAGTACTTC.

There are a few counts of this clone. The chain combines TRBV2 with TRBJ1-1; 9 positions match TRBD1. The CDR3 runs 15 residues. Germline assignment: CDR1 SNHLY and CDR2 FYNNEI. The V and J ends lost 6 bases and 1 base, in that order; junction bases with no gene match: 6. In DNA form, the CDR3 reads TGTGCCAGCAGCAAACAGGGGGCCCGGAACACTGAAGCTTTCTTT. Translation: CASSKQGARNTEAFF.

CDR3 sequence: CASGTRRDEQFF. Here the CDR3 DNA reads TGTGCTAGTGGTACCCGCAGGGATGAGCAGTTCTTC. The gene calls are TRBV12-5 and TRBJ2-1, with a tentative D call TRBD1 (5 bases). The germline V gene has CDR1 LGHNT and CDR2 FRNRAP. This CDR3 comprises 12 residues. With 5 bases removed from V and 8 bases from J, the gap between germline ends came to 10 bases.

This clone was counted only a few times. The chain links TRBV5-1 to TRBJ2-6; D ambiguous. Germline V CDR1 and CDR2: SGHRS, YFSETQ. The CDR3 is 16 residues long. The CDR3 DNA follows: TGCCCGAAAGCAGCACCCCGCGGAACTGGGGCCAACGTCCTGACTTTC. Translated: CPKAAPRGTGANVLTF.

Only a few counts were recorded for this clone. The chain recombines TRBV7-6 with TRBJ2-7; possibly TRBD1 for D (6 bases). The V gene's germline CDR1 is SGHVS and CDR2 FNYEAQ. V lost 3 bases, J lost 3 bases, and 12 bases lay in between. This CDR3 is 14 amino acids long. DNA for the CDR3: TGTGCCAGCAGCTTCCAGGGACAAGGCTACGAGCAGTACTTC. Protein sequence: CASSFQGQGYEQYF.